Sequencing of this TCR beta chain was carried out in a study of T cell responses to AZD1222 COVID-19 vaccine. Whole-study results and caveats: Close to half of spike-specific TCRs reportedly recognize unmutated variant regions. Increases in Spike-specific TCR breadth and depth were seen after two AZD1222 doses. Seropositivity was recorded at baseline in only 6 or 7 AZD1222 recipients.

Produced via immunoSEQ multiplex PCR; TCRdb's table is partial and in-frame only. The data show 170,000 or so clones, approximately 90% seen once. Concerning this clone itself: What it recognizes is unknown.

The CDR3 has 13 residues. The V and J ends lost 7 bases and 4 bases respectively, with 10 bases between them. Germline-derived CDR1 and CDR2 are MNHEY and SMNVEV (reference sequence). The V gene is TRBV27, the J gene TRBJ2-2; D possibly corresponds to TRBD1 (6 bases). This receptor was obtained from an adult in good health. The sequences come from peripheral blood, collected on day 0 of AZD1222 vaccination. The CDR3 bases are TGTGCCAGCACCTCAGGGGCCACCGGGGAGCTGTTTTTT. It yields the protein CASTSGATGELFF.